These 23 T cell receptor beta chains came from one sample sequenced in a study of blood T cells in healthy people across ages. The use of a sample-barcoded 5' primer and a J-beta primer mix characterized a second PCR of about 7 to 12 cycles. Using its own MiXCR run on the 5' RACE reads, TCRdb lists one record per CDR3 protein. Of some 850,000 distinct CDR3 sequences in the sample, approximately 24% were seen once. These sequences were also reported in another study, on T cells of mothers and their children.

Material for sequencing was blood. These receptors were collected from a boy aged 5-17 years in good health.

Details on this clonotype: The junction departs from the called germline gene at one end, perhaps through a read error. Written as DNA, the CDR3 is TGTGCCGCCAGCAGCCGAACTGGGGAGCCCCAGCATTTT. It encodes CAASSRTGEPQHF. The genes are TRBV15 and TRBJ1-5; D remains ambiguous. The CDR3 is 13 residues long. The V gene's germline CDR1 is LNHNV and CDR2 YYDKDF (reference sequence).

This rearrangement joins TRBV9 to TRBJ2-1, with D unclear. The CDR3 sequence is 13 residues long. Germline CDR1 reads SGDLS; CDR2 reads YYNGEE. The ends were cut back, 0 bases at V and 7 bases at J, with 8 bases in the middle. For the CDR3, the DNA is TGTGCCAGCAGCGTAGCATCTGGGAATGAGCAGTTCTTC. Amino acids: CASSVASGNEQFF.

This clonotype was seen repeatedly, ten times or more. DNA of the CDR3: TGCGCCAGCAGCTTAGACGAGCAGTACTTC. It is translated as CASSLDEQYF. The J gene is TRBJ2-5, the V gene TRBV5-1; no clear D. The end of the DNA is better explained by TRBJ2-7, so the J call may be wrong. This CDR3 is built from 10 residues. CDR1 SGHRS and CDR2 YFSETQ come from the germline V gene.

J is TRBJ1-6 and V is TRBV10-3, with TRBD1 matching 9 bases. The CDR3 has 15 residues. The junction had 5 bases not matched to a gene; V was cut back by 2 bases and J by 9 bases. Germline V gene lookup returns CDR1 ENHRY and CDR2 SYGVKD. The CDR3 loop reads CAISEAGQGSSPLHF. The CDR3 bases are TGTGCCATCAGTGAGGCCGGACAGGGGTCTTCACCCCTCCACTTT.

The chain carries TRBV5-1 and TRBJ2-5; a possible D gene is TRBD1 (6 bases). Germline CDR1 and CDR2: SGHRS and YFSETQ. Trimming took off 3 bases at V and 5 bases at J, with 20 bases between the two ends. The CDR3 has 16 amino acids. This CDR3 is CASSSPGAGAGETQYF. The CDR3 bases are TGCGCCAGCAGCTCCCCCGGGGCAGGGGCCGGGGAGACCCAGTACTTC.

This clonotype is a singleton in its sample. The gene calls are TRBV5-1 and TRBJ1-1; D is uncertain. The CDR3 is made up of 13 amino acids. The V gene's germline CDR1 is SGHRS and CDR2 YFSETQ. V was shortened by 4 bases and J by 1 base, with 8 bases between the two germline ends. The CDR3 nucleotides read TGCGCCAGCAGCGATGGGCCGAACACTGAAGCTTTCTTT. Protein sequence: CASSDGPNTEAFF.

This clonotype was detected only a few times. The chain carries TRBV2 and TRBJ2-4; possibly TRBD2 for D (6 bases). Germline V gene lookup returns CDR1 SNHLY and CDR2 FYNNEI. Trimming pared 10 bases from V and 4 bases from J, leaving 17 bases between. CDR3 size: 14 residues. The CDR3 is CATGAGTKKNIQYF. CDR3 DNA sequence: TGTGCCACGGGAGCAGGGACGAAAAAAAACATTCAGTACTTC.

V and J are TRBV3-1 and TRBJ2-5; 14 bases match TRBD2. V shed 4 bases, J shed 5 bases, and the junction held 9 bases outside the gene matches. Germline assignment: CDR1 LGHDT and CDR2 YNNKEL (reference sequence). The CDR3 has 17 residues. CDR3 sequence: CASSLGLAGDVGETQYF. CDR3 in DNA: TGTGCCAGCAGCCTGGGACTAGCGGGGGACGTGGGGGAGACCCAGTACTTC.

This clonotype has a handful of counts. The chain links TRBV24-1 to TRBJ2-1; D might be TRBD1 (6 bases). CDR3 length: 15 amino acids. Per the germline V gene, CDR1 is KGHDR and CDR2 is SFDVKD. Trimming pared 1 base from V and 4 bases from J, leaving 10 bases between. The CDR3 region has the DNA TGTGCCACCAGTGATTTACGAGGACAGTACAATGAGCAGTTCTTC. It yields the protein CATSDLRGQYNEQFF.

The chain carries TRBV12-3 or TRBV12-4 and TRBJ1-2; D not certain. The CDR3 has 12 residues. Trimming left V 3 bases short and J 7 bases short, with 9 bases between. CDR3 DNA: TGTGCCAGCAGTTTGGGGAGCTCTGGCTACACCTTC. This codes for CASSLGSSGYTF.

This rearrangement joins TRBV7-6 to TRBJ1-6, with unresolved D. The V end was cut by 9 bases, the J end by 10 bases, with 13 bases between. The CDR3 has 12 residues. Germline loops: CDR1 SGHVS, CDR2 FNYEAQ. The CDR3 reads CARQEIASPLHF. The CDR3 nucleotides are TGTGCCAGACAAGAGATAGCCTCACCCCTCCACTTT.

The chain has TRBV29-1 and TRBJ2-2, with 7 bases matching TRBD2. There are 13 residues in the CDR3. Germline V lookup: CDR1 SQVTM, CDR2 ANQGSEA. The CDR3 region has the DNA TGCGGTGCGCGCGGGGGAAACACCGGGGAGCTGTTTTTT. It specifies CGARGGNTGELFF.

The CDR3 nucleotides are TGTGCCAGCAGCGAATTCGGGACTAGCGGGGCGGAGACCCAGTACTTC. It encodes CASSEFGTSGAETQYF. This chain uses TRBV5-6 with TRBJ2-5, with TRBD2 matching 13 bases. J was trimmed by 5 bases and V by 4 bases; bases with no gene match: 8. This CDR3 spans 16 amino acids. CDR1 and CDR2 from the germline V gene are SGHDT and YYEEEE.

This clonotype was observed a few times. The chain combines TRBV2 with TRBJ1-2; 7 bases match TRBD1. The junction had 5 bases not matched to a gene; V was cut back by 11 bases and J by 2 bases. Germline CDR1 reads SNHLY; CDR2 reads FYNNEI. This CDR3 has 12 residues. The CDR3 is CASQGGNYGYTF. CDR3 nucleotides: TGTGCCTCCCAGGGGGGGAACTATGGCTACACCTTC. Drawing the rest from reference TRBV2 and TRBJ1-2, the complete variable domain is EPEVTQTPSHQVTQMGQEVILRCVPISNHLYFYWYRQILGQKVEFLVSFYNNEISEKSEIFDDQFSVERPDGSNFTLKIRSTKLEDSAMYFCASQGGNYGYTFGSGTRLTVV.

This clonotype occurred a few times. V is TRBV6-4 and J is TRBJ2-1; 8 positions match TRBD2. Germline CDR1 reads MRHNA; CDR2 reads SNTAGT. This CDR3 region has 14 residues. After removal of 5 bases from V and 6 bases from J, the junction contained 6 bases not matched to a gene. The chain's CDR3 is CASSSGGSINEQFF. In nucleotides, the CDR3 is TGTGCCAGCAGTAGCGGGGGATCAATCAATGAGCAGTTCTTC.

This clonotype was seen more than once but under ten times. The chain employs TRBV12-3 or TRBV12-4 and TRBJ1-3; TRBD1 matches 9 bases. V dropped 7 bases and J dropped 3; count of bases not matched to a gene: 7. This CDR3 spans 15 amino acids. CDR3 nucleotide sequence: TGTGCCAGCACCCCGACAGGGGGAGTTGGAAACACCATATATTTT. Encoded protein: CASTPTGGVGNTIYF.

The chain joins TRBV20-1 to TRBJ1-4; unclear D gene. Trimming removed 3 bases from V and 8 bases from J, with 16 bases in between. This CDR3 is built from 14 residues. The V gene's germline CDR1 is DFQATT and CDR2 SNEGSKA (reference sequence). CDR3 DNA sequence: TGCAGTGCTAGGGACCCACAGTTAGACGAAAAACTGTTTTTT. This sequence encodes CSARDPQLDEKLFF.

This clonotype turned up a few times. V is TRBV12-3 or TRBV12-4 and J is TRBJ1-5; D is possibly TRBD1 (5 bases). This CDR3 has 13 residues. Trimming removed 0 bases at V and 13 bases at J, with 13 bases between. CDR3 nucleotides: TGTGCCAGCAGTTTAGCCCTTACCGGGGGACAGCATTTT. Protein sequence: CASSLALTGGQHF.

Notes on this clonotype: Without the conserved terminal phenylalanine or tryptophan, this CDR3 likely stems from a read error. The V and J genes are TRBV7-9 and TRBJ1-1; D gene uncertain. The V and J ends lost 1 base and 7 bases respectively, with 10 bases between them. The CDR3 is made up of 13 amino acids. The V gene's germline CDR1 is SEHNR and CDR2 FQNEAQ (reference sequence). CDR3 loop: CASSLGRSVEAFL. DNA of the CDR3: TGTGCCAGCAGCTTAGGCCGGTCGGTTGAAGCTTTCCTT.

The chain couples TRBV29-1 to TRBJ1-2; no firm D call. Looked up from germline, CDR1 is SQVTM and CDR2 is ANQGSEA. This CDR3 has 12 residues. Trimming took 3 bases from V and 5 from J, leaving 10 bases between them. The CDR3 loop is CSVDVLGYGYTF. CDR3 DNA sequence: TGCAGCGTTGACGTCTTGGGTTATGGCTACACCTTC.

This clonotype occurred a few times. The chain employs TRBV29-1 and TRBJ2-1, with 7 nucleotides matching TRBD1. The CDR3 is made up of 14 amino acids. Germline lookup yields CDR1 SQVTM and CDR2 ANQGSEA. V lost 5 bases and J lost 0; bases outside the gene matches: 4. DNA for the CDR3: TGCAGCGTTCAACAGGGGACCTCCTACAATGAGCAGTTCTTC. The encoded protein is CSVQQGTSYNEQFF.

This chain links TRBV7-7 with TRBJ1-4; 10 bases map to TRBD1. This CDR3 comprises 15 residues. Trimming removed 4 bases from V and 5 bases from J; junction bases left unmatched: 4. CDR1 SSHAT and CDR2 FNYEAQ come from the germline V gene (reference sequence). CDR3 DNA: TGTGCCAGCAGCTCTGGGACAGGGGTGAATGAAAAACTGTTTTTT. It translates to CASSSGTGVNEKLFF.

This clonotype was seen many times. J is TRBJ2-5 and V is TRBV9, with D unresolved. The J call may be faulty, since TRBJ2-7 better matches the DNA end. There are 12 residues in the CDR3. Germline V gene lookup returns CDR1 SGDLS and CDR2 YYNGEE. The CDR3 region is CASSVGDYEQYF. The CDR3 coding sequence is TGTGCCAGCAGCGTAGGGGACTACGAGCAGTACTTC.